This passage covers 13 T cell receptor beta chains from one sample sequenced in a study of blood T cell repertoires in COVID-19. Sequenced by immunoSEQ multiplex PCR; TCRdb stores in-frame clones only, minus some. The data contain approximately 270,000 clones, 75% to 90% of them singletons. Input material: PBMCs or T cells enriched from blood (not recorded which). The source of these receptors is a woman aged 50 to 60 who had recovered from COVID-19.

V and J are TRBV9 and TRBJ1-5; TRBD1 matches 9 bases. CDR3 length: 15 residues. The germline V gene has CDR1 SGDLS and CDR2 YYNGEE. V was clipped by 2 bases and J by 4 bases; unmatched bases: 4. The chain's CDR3 is CASSVGQGPNQPQHF. In DNA form, the CDR3 reads TGTGCCAGCAGCGTGGGACAGGGACCAAATCAGCCCCAGCATTTT.

The V and J genes are TRBV6-6 and TRBJ1-1; 7 positions agree with TRBD1. V gave up 4 bases and J gave up 0 bases; unmatched junction bases: 5. The CDR3 is made up of 15 amino acids. Germline assignment: CDR1 MNHNY and CDR2 SVGAGI (reference sequence). CDR3 sequence reads: CASSSPDRVNTEAFF. The CDR3 DNA sequence: TGTGCCAGCAGTTCCCCCGACAGGGTGAACACTGAAGCTTTCTTT.

CDR3 nucleotide sequence: TGCGCCAGCAGGCTGGAAAATTCCGGGACAGGGACCTCAACCTCCAATCAGCCCCAGCATTTT. Amino acid sequence: CASRLENSGTGTSTSNQPQHF. V usage is TRBV5-1 and J usage is TRBJ1-5, with TRBD1 matching over 9 bases. V lost 5 bases and J lost 3; bases outside the gene matches: 24. This CDR3 contains 21 residues. Germline loops: CDR1 SGHRS, CDR2 YFSETQ.

J is TRBJ1-2 and V is TRBV19; TRBD1 might be the D (6 bases). Germline CDR1 LNHDA, CDR2 SQIVND (reference sequence). The CDR3 has 14 residues. The ends were cut back, 3 bases at V and 2 bases at J, with 10 bases in the middle. The CDR3 DNA is TGTGCCAGTAGTATTTGGGGGCCCAACTATGGCTACACCTTC. It specifies CASSIWGPNYGYTF.

The V gene is TRBV5-1, the J gene TRBJ2-4; 10 nucleotides match TRBD2. CDR3 length equals 17 residues. CDR1 and CDR2 from the germline V gene are SGHRS and YFSETQ. V lost 0 bases and J lost 2; bases outside the gene matches: 5. The chain's CDR3 is CASSLALAGATKNIQYF. The CDR3 region has the DNA TGCGCCAGCAGCTTGGCGCTAGCGGGAGCTACCAAAAACATTCAGTACTTC.

The chain joins TRBV18 to TRBJ2-2; 7 bases are a match to TRBD2. The ends lost 2 bases at V and 7 bases at J; junction bases unmatched: 7. From germline, CDR1 is KGHSH and CDR2 LQKENI. The CDR3 is 15 residues long. This chain's CDR3 is CASSPKAGESGELFF. The CDR3 nucleotides read TGTGCCAGCTCACCAAAGGCGGGAGAGAGCGGGGAGCTGTTTTTT.

The chain carries TRBV28 and TRBJ2-5, with 12 nucleotides matching TRBD2. J gave up 3 bases and V 6 bases, and 11 bases lay outside the gene matches. The CDR3 is 17 amino acids. Germline V gene lookup returns CDR1 MDHEN and CDR2 SYDVKM. The CDR3 DNA follows: TGTGCCAGCAGACTTGGGACTAGCGGGTTGGGTGAAGAGACCCAGTACTTC. Its translation is CASRLGTSGLGEETQYF.

The V call is TRBV4-1, the J call TRBJ1-1, with D possibly matching TRBD1 (5 bases). Per germline, CDR1 MGHRA and CDR2 YSYEKL. This CDR3 spans 13 amino acids. Trimming shortened V by 5 bases and J by 4 bases, and 11 bases separated the two germline ends. The CDR3 spells CASSAGGGTEAFF. The CDR3 coding sequence is TGCGCCAGCAGCGCCGGGGGGGGCACTGAAGCTTTCTTT.

The chain couples TRBV25-1 to TRBJ2-1, with TRBD1 matching over 9 bases. Germline loops: CDR1 MGHDK, CDR2 SYGVNS. The CDR3 totals 13 residues. V gave up 6 bases and J gave up 7 bases; unmatched junction bases: 4. The CDR3 is CASRDRGMNEQFF. The CDR3 coding sequence is TGTGCCAGCAGGGACAGGGGTATGAATGAGCAGTTCTTC.

The table lists this clone with a count of one. The CDR3 sequence is CASRTIIGLNRGHNYGYTF. The CDR3 coding sequence is TGTGCCAGCAGAACTATAATTGGGTTAAACAGGGGCCATAACTATGGCTACACCTTC. The chain links TRBV28 to TRBJ1-2; the match to TRBD1 covers 7 bases. Trimming at V came to 6 bases and at J to 1 base, leaving 20 bases not matched to a gene. The CDR3 is 19 residues long. The germline V gene encodes CDR1 MDHEN and CDR2 SYDVKM.

The V gene is TRBV5-1, the J gene TRBJ1-1; 7 bases map to TRBD1. The CDR3 is 15 residues long. Trimming removed 2 bases from V and 10 bases from J; junction bases left unmatched: 14. The germline gives CDR1 SGHRS, CDR2 YFSETQ. The CDR3 region has the DNA TGCGCCAGCAGCTTCGTCTTAGGAGAGGGGGCTCGAGCTTTCTTT. The encoded protein is CASSFVLGEGARAFF.

The sample holds one count of this clone. V gene TRBV15 combines with J gene TRBJ2-2, with D maybe TRBD2 (7 bases). Trimming removed 6 bases at V and 4 bases at J, with 15 bases between. The germline V gene encodes CDR1 LNHNV and CDR2 YYDKDF (reference sequence). This CDR3 comprises 15 residues. The CDR3 spells CATRGAGEGTGELFF. The DNA of the CDR3 is TGTGCCACCAGAGGAGCAGGGGAGGGCACCGGGGAGCTGTTTTTT. Based on the CDR3 plus reference TRBV15 and TRBJ2-2, the full variable domain is DAMVIQNPRYQVTQFGKPVTLSCSQTLNHNVMYWYQQKSSQAPKLLFHYYDKDFNNEADTPDNFQSRRPNTSFCFLDIRSPGLGDTAMYLCATRGAGEGTGELFFGEGSRLTVL.

This clone appeared a few times. Other DNA sequences in this specimen translate into the identical CDR3. The rearrangement joins TRBV5-1 to TRBJ1-4, with a weak D call TRBD1 (6 bases). CDR3 length: 14 residues. With 0 bases removed from V and 4 bases from J, the gap between germline ends came to 7 bases. Germline V lookup: CDR1 SGHRS, CDR2 YFSETQ. For the CDR3, the DNA is TGCGCCAGCAGCTTGGAAGGGGGTAATGAAAAACTGTTTTTT. Protein product: CASSLEGGNEKLFF.